Below, 23 T cell receptor beta chains from the same sample are listed, as sequenced in a study of cytomegalovirus exposure and HLA in healthy donors. 60 Vbeta and 13 Jbeta primers were used in PCR. Profiled with immunoSEQ multiplex PCR; TCRdb holds only in-frame clones, not every one. Here the sample spans 190,000 or so clones, 80% to 85% being singletons. Source material: PBMCs. The receptors stem from a man in his fifties or sixties in good health and CMV-seronegative.

V is TRBV7-8 and J is TRBJ1-3; the match to TRBD1 covers 7 bases. V was pared by 5 bases and J by 0 bases, with 4 bases of the junction left unmatched. The CDR3 runs to 15 residues. Germline loops: CDR1 SGHVS, CDR2 FQNEAQ. This CDR3 is CASSPTGSSGNTIYF. CDR3 coding DNA: TGTGCCAGCAGCCCGACAGGGTCCTCTGGAAACACCATATATTTT.

V usage is TRBV4-3 and J usage is TRBJ1-1; no clear D gene. Germline-derived CDR1 and CDR2 are LGHNA and YSLEER. This CDR3 region has 15 residues. V gave up 0 bases and J gave up 2 bases, with 10 bases separating them. The CDR3 loop reads CASSQEHSFNTEAFF. Written as DNA, the CDR3 is TGCGCCAGCAGCCAAGAACACAGCTTCAACACTGAAGCTTTCTTT.

The chain couples TRBV5-1 to TRBJ1-1; perhaps TRBD1 as D (6 bases). Germline CDR1 SGHRS, CDR2 YFSETQ. Trimming took 3 bases from V and 1 from J, leaving 13 bases between them. The CDR3 is 15 residues long. The CDR3 spells CASSSQGSKNTEAFF. CDR3 coding DNA: TGCGCCAGCAGCTCACAGGGTAGTAAGAACACTGAAGCTTTCTTT.

The rearrangement links TRBV7-2 to TRBJ2-5, with 14 bases matching TRBD2. V shed 6 bases and J 4 bases; nucleotides not matched to a gene: 1. Per germline, CDR1 SGHTA and CDR2 FQGNSA. The CDR3 runs 14 residues. Here the CDR3 DNA reads TGTGCCAGCAGTGGGACTAGCGGGGGAGAGACCCAGTACTTC. It codes for CASSGTSGGETQYF.

The chain uses TRBV19 and TRBJ2-7; 11 positions agree with TRBD1. Germline lookup yields CDR1 LNHDA and CDR2 SQIVND (reference sequence). Losses at the gene ends were 5 bases for V and 6 bases for J; bases not matched to a gene: 3. The CDR3 is made up of 13 amino acids. As DNA, the CDR3 is TGTGCCAGTAGTTGGGGACAGGGGGGCGAGCAGTACTTC. Translating gives CASSWGQGGEQYF. The whole variable domain, remainder taken from reference TRBV19 and TRBJ2-7, is DGGITQSPKYLFRKEGQNVTLSCEQNLNHDAMYWYRQDPGQGLRLIYYSQIVNDFQKGDIAEGYSVSREKKESFPLTVTSAQKNPTAFYLCASSWGQGGEQYFGPGTRLTVT.

The chain couples TRBV10-3 to TRBJ2-7, with 9 bases that match TRBD1. The CDR3 is 20 residues long. Germline values: CDR1 ENHRY, CDR2 SYGVKD. V lost 0 bases and J lost 3; bases outside the gene matches: 18. The CDR3 spells CAISESAESGTGYVRYEQYF. In nucleotides, the CDR3 is TGTGCCATCAGTGAGTCGGCAGAGTCGGGGACAGGGTATGTTCGCTACGAGCAGTACTTC.

The chain joins TRBV11-1 to TRBJ2-2, with D unresolved. Trimming took 0 bases from V and 5 from J, leaving 7 bases between them. The CDR3 is 14 residues long. Germline assignment: CDR1 SGHAT and CDR2 FQDESV (reference sequence). The CDR3 bases are TGTGCCAGCAGCTTAGCGCGGCAGACCGGGGAGCTGTTTTTT. Protein: CASSLARQTGELFF.

This chain links TRBV9 with TRBJ2-3; TRBD1 agrees at 12 bases. The junction had 9 bases not matched to a gene; V was cut back by 3 bases and J by 4 bases. Germline assignment: CDR1 SGDLS and CDR2 YYNGEE. The CDR3 length is 17 residues. The CDR3 region is CASSAYGTGGDPDTQYF. CDR3 coding DNA: TGTGCCAGCAGCGCATACGGGACAGGGGGCGATCCAGATACGCAGTATTTT. Complete variable domain (other parts from reference TRBV9 and TRBJ2-3): DSGVTQTPKHLITATGQRVTLRCSPRSGDLSVYWYQQSLDQGLQFLIQYYNGEERAKGNILERFSAQQFPDLHSELNLSSLELGDSALYFCASSAYGTGGDPDTQYFGPGTRLTVL.

This clone appeared once. The rearrangement joins TRBV6-5 to TRBJ1-2; D not certain. This CDR3 comprises 13 residues. Trimming left V 8 bases short and J 2 bases short, with 12 bases between. Germline CDR1 and CDR2: MNHEY and SVGAGI. The CDR3, as DNA: TGTGCCAGCGGAAATAACAGAAACTATGGCTACACCTTC. This translates into CASGNNRNYGYTF.

This clone was seen only once. The J gene is TRBJ2-2, the V gene TRBV7-2; TRBD2 aligns across 9 bases. Trimming at V came to 5 bases and at J to 2 bases, leaving 9 bases not matched to a gene. The CDR3 spans 17 residues. CDR1 SGHTA and CDR2 FQGNSA come from the germline V gene. CDR3 sequence reads: CASSPWLAGHNTGELFF. The CDR3 coding sequence is TGTGCCAGCAGCCCCTGGCTAGCGGGACATAACACCGGGGAGCTGTTTTTT.

The V gene is TRBV11-1, the J gene TRBJ2-5; 11 bases map to TRBD2. CDR1 and CDR2 from the germline V gene are SGHAT and FQDESV (reference sequence). J lost 3 bases, V lost 5 bases, and 5 bases had no gene match. This CDR3 is built from 15 residues. Here the CDR3 reads CASSAQLAGEETQYF. Here the CDR3 DNA reads TGTGCCAGCAGCGCGCAACTAGCGGGGGAAGAGACCCAGTACTTC.

The gene calls are TRBV5-1 and TRBJ2-7; TRBD1 matches at 8 bases. This CDR3 contains 14 residues. The V and J ends lost 0 bases and 5 bases, in that order; junction bases with no gene match: 4. Germline lookup yields CDR1 SGHRS and CDR2 YFSETQ. The DNA of the CDR3 is TGCGCCAGCAGCTTGGGACAGGGGCGTAACGAGCAGTACTTC. Protein product: CASSLGQGRNEQYF.

The chain combines TRBV6-1 with TRBJ2-7; 7 positions match TRBD1. J lost 3 bases, V lost 7 bases, and 6 bases had no gene match. Germline values: CDR1 MNHNS, CDR2 SASEGT. This CDR3 contains 13 residues. The CDR3 sequence: CASIRTGGYEQYF. CDR3 bases: TGTGCCAGCATACGGACAGGCGGCTACGAGCAGTACTTC.

This chain connects TRBV6-5 to TRBJ2-5, with D possibly TRBD1 on 6 matching bases. CDR3 size: 15 residues. The ends were cut back, 1 base at V and 8 bases at J, with 17 bases in the middle. Looked up from germline, CDR1 is MNHEY and CDR2 is SVGAGI. CDR3 coding DNA: TGTGCCAGCAGTTACTTGGGGGCTAAGAGTGATACCCAGTACTTC. Translation gives CASSYLGAKSDTQYF.

The chain is built from TRBV19 and TRBJ2-2; 8 positions match TRBD1. This CDR3 comprises 17 residues. V shed 7 bases, J shed 5 bases, and the junction held 15 bases outside the gene matches. The germline gives CDR1 LNHDA, CDR2 SQIVND (reference sequence). In DNA, the CDR3 is TGTGCCAGTACCCTCCTTTCTCAGGGGGCTAGGACCGGGGAGCTGTTTTTT. This encodes CASTLLSQGARTGELFF.

The gene calls are TRBV9 and TRBJ2-7; D is possibly TRBD1 (6 bases). Trimming stripped 2 bases from V and 0 bases from J, with 15 bases between. CDR1 SGDLS and CDR2 YYNGEE come from the germline V gene. This CDR3 contains 16 residues. In nucleotides, the CDR3 is TGTGCCAGCAGCGTGGGAAGGACAGCCCGCTCCTACGAGCAGTACTTC. Encoded protein: CASSVGRTARSYEQYF.

The rearrangement joins TRBV28 to TRBJ1-2, with 7 bases lining up with TRBD1. J gave up 4 bases and V 6 bases, and 5 bases lay outside the gene matches. The CDR3 covers 13 residues. Germline V gene sequence: CDR1 MDHEN, CDR2 SYDVKM. The CDR3 protein is CASSFDRVYGYTF. In DNA form, the CDR3 reads TGTGCCAGCAGCTTTGACAGGGTCTATGGCTACACCTTC.

J is TRBJ1-1 and V is TRBV6-5; D is ambiguous. The CDR3 is 11 residues long. CDR1 and CDR2 from the germline V gene are MNHEY and SVGAGI. V was pared by 3 bases and J by 11 bases, with 10 bases between. CDR3 bases: TGTGCCAGCAGTTATAGATCGTGGGCTTTCTTT. Protein product: CASSYRSWAFF.

J is TRBJ2-3 and V is TRBV5-1, with TRBD1 as a possible D gene (7 bases). V gave up 4 bases and J gave up 5 bases, with 8 bases separating them. The CDR3 extends over 12 amino acids. Germline loops: CDR1 SGHRS, CDR2 YFSETQ. CDR3 DNA: TGCGCCAGCAGCCAGGGGGGAGATACGCAGTATTTT. Its translation: CASSQGGDTQYF. The full variable domain, its missing parts supplied by reference TRBV5-1 and TRBJ2-3, is KAGVTQTPRYLIKTRGQQVTLSCSPISGHRSVSWYQQTPGQGLQFLFEYFSETQRNKGNFPGRFSGRQFSNSRSEMNVSTLELGDSALYLCASSQGGDTQYFGPGTRLTVL.

This chain uses TRBV7-2 with TRBJ2-7; no firm D call. This CDR3 contains 11 residues. The V end lost 3 bases, the J end lost 3 bases, and 3 bases lay between the germline ends. Per the germline V gene, CDR1 is SGHTA and CDR2 is FQGNSA. The CDR3 coding sequence is TGTGCCAGCAGCTTCAGCTACGAGCAGTACTTC. Amino acids: CASSFSYEQYF.

The V gene is TRBV6-1, the J gene TRBJ2-5; 11 nucleotides align to TRBD1. Germline V lookup: CDR1 MNHNS, CDR2 SASEGT. The trim removed 6 bases at V and 5 bases at J, leaving 8 bases unmatched. The CDR3 consists of 15 residues. CDR3 amino acids: CASRKGQGAGETQYF. CDR3 nucleotides: TGTGCCAGCAGGAAAGGACAGGGGGCGGGGGAGACCCAGTACTTC.

The chain carries TRBV19 and TRBJ1-2, with 9 nucleotides matching TRBD1. Germline loops: CDR1 LNHDA, CDR2 SQIVND (reference sequence). The V segment lost 6 bases and the J segment 5 bases; nucleotides outside the gene matches: 7. The CDR3 extends over 14 amino acids. CDR3 nucleotide sequence: TGTGCCAGTAGAAGGGTGGGACAGGGATATGGCTACACCTTC. It yields the protein CASRRVGQGYGYTF.

V usage is TRBV5-5 and J usage is TRBJ1-2; tentatively, D is TRBD1 (6 bases). The germline gives CDR1 SGHKS, CDR2 YYEKEE (reference sequence). V shed 4 bases and J shed 4 bases, with 20 bases lying between them. The CDR3 has 16 residues. CDR3 in DNA: TGTGCCAGCAGCGGACCTTTTGGGGGCTATGGCTATGGCTACACCTTC. Translation: CASSGPFGGYGYGYTF.